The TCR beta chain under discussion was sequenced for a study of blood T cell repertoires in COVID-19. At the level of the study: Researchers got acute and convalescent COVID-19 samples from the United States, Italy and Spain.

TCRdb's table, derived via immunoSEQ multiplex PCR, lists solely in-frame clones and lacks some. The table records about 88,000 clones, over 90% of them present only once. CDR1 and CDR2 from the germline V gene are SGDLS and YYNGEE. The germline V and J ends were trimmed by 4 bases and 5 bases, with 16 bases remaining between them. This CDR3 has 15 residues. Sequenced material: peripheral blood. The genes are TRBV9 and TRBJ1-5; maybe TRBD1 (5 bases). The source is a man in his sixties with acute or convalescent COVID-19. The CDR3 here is CASSPAVGAHQPQHF. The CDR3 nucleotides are TGTGCCAGCAGCCCGGCGGTAGGGGCACATCAGCCCCAGCATTTT.